This T cell receptor beta chain appears in the sequencing data of a study of blood T cell repertoires in COVID-19. On the study more broadly: Spain, Italy and the United States supplied samples that represented acute and convalescent COVID-19. T cells, B-cell-depleted T cells, or PBMCs provided the cDNA or gDNA that served as material.

Original analysis: For nucleated cells, counts were estimated from reference gene primer amplification. Data came from immunoSEQ multiplex PCR; TCRdb stores just in-frame clones and leaves some out. The DNA gave D and trimming, while V, J and clone size come from that table. The sample consists of about 95,000 clones, around 80% of them appearing once. Trimming took 6 bases from V and 9 from J; bases not matched to a gene: 7. The CDR3 length is 13 residues. The chain uses TRBV12-3 or TRBV12-4 and TRBJ2-3; TRBD1 aligns across 9 bases. The sample taken for sequencing was peripheral blood. The clonotype was recovered from a human donor in a cohort sampled during active COVID-19. The CDR3 here is CASSPGQGSTQYF. CDR3 nucleotide sequence: TGTGCCAGCAGCCCGGGACAGGGCAGCACGCAGTATTTT.